Included here is one T cell receptor (beta chain) sequence, with context. Other DNA sequences in the sample encode the same CDR3. This sample is part of a study of shared clonotypes between healthy human individuals. The study enrolled healthy HIV-negative adults without recent acute infections or vaccinations as donors. Method: immunoSEQ multiplex PCR; TCRdb's copy keeps in-frame clones and lacks some. The sample lists 2 million to 3 million clones; 80% to 95% were seen once. The specimen was naive CD4+ T cells from PBMCs. Subset given: CD45RA+ positively selected. The receptor comes from a man between 18 and 35 years old in good health. Some clones in this sample may be carry-over from other donors' samples.

The CDR3 protein is CASSLSGALMNTEAFF. The CDR3 region has the DNA TGTGCCAGCAGCTTATCAGGGGCACTCATGAACACTGAAGCTTTCTTT. This chain connects TRBV7-2 to TRBJ1-1; tentative D call: TRBD1 (6 bases). Germline V gene data show CDR1 as SGHTA and CDR2 as FQGNSA. The CDR3 extends over 16 amino acids. V was shortened by 2 bases and J by 0 bases, with 13 bases between the two germline ends.